The T cell receptor (beta chain) under discussion was sequenced for a study of spatial heterogeneity in lung cancer. As for the study in general: Each unique TCR and UMI combination was seen more than ten times on average in raw reads. Study observations and caveats: Expanded alpha and beta TCR counts within tumors tracked tumor mutation counts.

This clonotype has a count of ten or more. Its target is not known. TCRdb re-called the 5' RACE reads through MiXCR, storing one row per CDR3 protein. The sample lists more than 10,000 distinct CDR3 sequences; about 12% were seen once. Time point in this sample: sample taken at primary tumor resection. The donor population consisted of under 75 patients with untreated, early-stage non-small cell lung cancer. The authors sequenced whole RNA from tumor, nontumor lung or frozen PBMC without sorting. V was pared by 2 bases and J by 1 base, with 12 bases between. CDR3 length equals 16 residues. The source of this sequence is a female donor with early-stage non-small cell lung cancer. The V call is TRBV12-3 or TRBV12-4, the J call TRBJ1-3, with D uncertain. Sequenced material: lung tumor tissue, taken at surgery. The CDR3 nucleotides read TGTGCCAGCAGTTTAACGGCAGTCCTTTCTGGAAACACCATATATTTT. Translated, it gives CASSLTAVLSGNTIYF.